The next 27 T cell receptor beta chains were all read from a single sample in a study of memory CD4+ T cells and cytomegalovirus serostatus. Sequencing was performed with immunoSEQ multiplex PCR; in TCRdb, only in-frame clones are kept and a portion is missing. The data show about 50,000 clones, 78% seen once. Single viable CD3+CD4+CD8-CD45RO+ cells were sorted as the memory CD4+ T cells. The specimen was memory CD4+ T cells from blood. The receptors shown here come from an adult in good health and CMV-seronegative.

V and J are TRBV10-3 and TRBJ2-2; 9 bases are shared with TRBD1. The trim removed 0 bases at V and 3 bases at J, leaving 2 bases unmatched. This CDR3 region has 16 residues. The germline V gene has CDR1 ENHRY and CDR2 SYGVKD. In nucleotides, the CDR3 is TGTGCCATCAGTGAGTCCAGGACAGGGGACACCGGGGAGCTGTTTTTT. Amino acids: CAISESRTGDTGELFF.

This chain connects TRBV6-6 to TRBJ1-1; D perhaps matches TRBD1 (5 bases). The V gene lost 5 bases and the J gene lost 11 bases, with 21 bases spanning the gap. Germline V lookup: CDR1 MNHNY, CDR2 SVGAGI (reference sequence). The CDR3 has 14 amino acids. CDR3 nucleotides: TGTGCCAGCAGTACCCCCGGGACCCTACCCCGGGCTTTCTTT. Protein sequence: CASSTPGTLPRAFF.

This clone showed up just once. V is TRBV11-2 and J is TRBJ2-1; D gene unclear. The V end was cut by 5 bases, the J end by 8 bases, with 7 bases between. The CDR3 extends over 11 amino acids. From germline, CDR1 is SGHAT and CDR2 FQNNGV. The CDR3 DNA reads TGTGCCAGCAGCCCCGACCATGAGCAGTTCTTC. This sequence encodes CASSPDHEQFF.

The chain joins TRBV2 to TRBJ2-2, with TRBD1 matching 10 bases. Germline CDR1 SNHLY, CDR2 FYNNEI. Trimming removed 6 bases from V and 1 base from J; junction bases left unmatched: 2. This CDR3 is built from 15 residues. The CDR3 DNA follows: TGTGCCAGCAGGCGGACAGGGGGGAACACCGGGGAGCTGTTTTTT. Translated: CASRRTGGNTGELFF.

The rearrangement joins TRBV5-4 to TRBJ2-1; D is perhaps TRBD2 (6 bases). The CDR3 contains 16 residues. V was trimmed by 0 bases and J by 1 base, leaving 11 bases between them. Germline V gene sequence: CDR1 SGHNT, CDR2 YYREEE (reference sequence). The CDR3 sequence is CASSLGLGGSYNEQFF. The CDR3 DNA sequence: TGTGCCAGCAGCTTGGGGCTAGGAGGGTCCTACAATGAGCAGTTCTTC.

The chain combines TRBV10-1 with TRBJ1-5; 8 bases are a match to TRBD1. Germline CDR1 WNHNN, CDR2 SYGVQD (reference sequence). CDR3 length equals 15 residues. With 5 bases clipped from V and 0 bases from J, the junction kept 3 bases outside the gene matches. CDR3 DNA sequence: TGCGCCAGCAGTACAGGGGGTGGTAGCAATCAGCCCCAGCATTTT. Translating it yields CASSTGGGSNQPQHF.

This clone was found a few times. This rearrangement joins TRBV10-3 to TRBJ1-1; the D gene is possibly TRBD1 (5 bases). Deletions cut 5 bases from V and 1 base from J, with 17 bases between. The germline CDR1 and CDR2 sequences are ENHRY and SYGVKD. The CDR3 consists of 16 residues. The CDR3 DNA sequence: TGTGCCATCAGTCAAGAAAGACAGACGCCGAACACTGAAGCTTTCTTT. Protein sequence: CAISQERQTPNTEAFF.

This CDR3 is CASSIFRGATNEKLFF. The CDR3 DNA reads as TGTGCCAGTAGCATTTTCCGGGGGGCAACTAATGAAAAACTGTTTTTT. V usage is TRBV19 and J usage is TRBJ1-4; D might be TRBD1 (5 bases). The CDR3 covers 16 residues. The germline V and J ends were trimmed by 6 bases and 0 bases, with 14 bases remaining between them. Per the germline V gene, CDR1 is LNHDA and CDR2 is SQIVND (reference sequence).

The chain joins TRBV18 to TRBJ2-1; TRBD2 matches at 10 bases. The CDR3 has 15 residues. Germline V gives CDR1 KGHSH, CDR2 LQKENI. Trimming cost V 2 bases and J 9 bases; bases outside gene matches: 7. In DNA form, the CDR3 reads TGTGCCAGCTCACCATCGGCTAGCGGGAGTACTGAGCAGTTCTTC. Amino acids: CASSPSASGSTEQFF.

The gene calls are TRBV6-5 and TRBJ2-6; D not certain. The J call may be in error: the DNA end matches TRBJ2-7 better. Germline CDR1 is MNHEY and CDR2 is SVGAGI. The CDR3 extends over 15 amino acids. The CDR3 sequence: CASSYSFGVSYEQYF. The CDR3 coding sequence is TGTGCCAGCAGTTACTCGTTTGGGGTCTCCTACGAGCAGTACTTC.

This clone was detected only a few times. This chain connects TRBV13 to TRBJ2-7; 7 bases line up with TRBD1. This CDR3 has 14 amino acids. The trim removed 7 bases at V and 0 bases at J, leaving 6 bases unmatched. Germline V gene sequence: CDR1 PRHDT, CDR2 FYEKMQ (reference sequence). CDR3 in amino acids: CASKRTGDSYEQYF. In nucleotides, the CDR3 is TGTGCCAGCAAAAGGACAGGAGACTCCTACGAGCAGTACTTC. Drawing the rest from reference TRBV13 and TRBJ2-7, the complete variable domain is AAGVIQSPRHLIKEKRETATLKCYPIPRHDTVYWYQQGPGQDPQFLISFYEKMQSDKGSIPDRFSAQQFSDYHSELNMSSLELGDSALYFCASKRTGDSYEQYFGPGTRLTVT.

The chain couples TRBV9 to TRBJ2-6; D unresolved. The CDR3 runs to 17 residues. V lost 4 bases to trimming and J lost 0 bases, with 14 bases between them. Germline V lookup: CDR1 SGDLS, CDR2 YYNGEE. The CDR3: CASSPILGNSGANVLTF. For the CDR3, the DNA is TGTGCCAGCAGCCCGATCTTGGGGAACTCTGGGGCCAACGTCCTGACTTTC.

The CDR3 nucleotides are TGTGCCAGCAGAGACGGGAACAATGAGCAGTTCTTC. Its translation: CASRDGNNEQFF. The V and J genes are TRBV2 and TRBJ2-1; TRBD2 might be the D (5 bases). V lost 6 bases and J 5 bases, leaving 8 bases between the germline ends. The CDR3 sequence is 12 residues long. The germline V gene has CDR1 SNHLY and CDR2 FYNNEI.

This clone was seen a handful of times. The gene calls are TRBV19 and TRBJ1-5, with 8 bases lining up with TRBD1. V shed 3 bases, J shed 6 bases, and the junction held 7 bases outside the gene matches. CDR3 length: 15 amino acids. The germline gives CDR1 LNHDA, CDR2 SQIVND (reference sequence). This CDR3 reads CASSMGRGRTQPQHF. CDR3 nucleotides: TGTGCCAGTAGTATGGGCAGGGGGCGAACTCAGCCCCAGCATTTT.

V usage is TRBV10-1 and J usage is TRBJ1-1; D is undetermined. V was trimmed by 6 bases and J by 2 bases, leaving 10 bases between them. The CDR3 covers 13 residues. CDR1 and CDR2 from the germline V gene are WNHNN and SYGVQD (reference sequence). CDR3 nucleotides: TGCGCCAGCAGCCCCGCGGTAAACACTGAAGCTTTCTTT. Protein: CASSPAVNTEAFF.

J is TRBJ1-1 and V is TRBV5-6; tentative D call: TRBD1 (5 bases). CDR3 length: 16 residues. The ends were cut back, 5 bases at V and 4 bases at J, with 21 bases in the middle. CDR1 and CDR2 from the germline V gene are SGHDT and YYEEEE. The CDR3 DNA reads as TGTGCCAGCAGGTATGGGACCCCCCGGAGAGGCACTGAAGCTTTCTTT. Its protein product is CASRYGTPRRGTEAFF.

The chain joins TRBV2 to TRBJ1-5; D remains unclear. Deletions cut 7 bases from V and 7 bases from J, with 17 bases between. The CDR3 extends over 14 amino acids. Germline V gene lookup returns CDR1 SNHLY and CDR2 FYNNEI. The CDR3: CASTSEGIRQPQHF. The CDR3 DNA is TGTGCCAGCACCAGCGAAGGGATTCGGCAGCCCCAGCATTTT. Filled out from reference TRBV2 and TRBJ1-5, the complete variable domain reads EPEVTQTPSHQVTQMGQEVILRCVPISNHLYFYWYRQILGQKVEFLVSFYNNEISEKSEIFDDQFSVERPDGSNFTLKIRSTKLEDSAMYFCASTSEGIRQPQHFGDGTRLSIL.

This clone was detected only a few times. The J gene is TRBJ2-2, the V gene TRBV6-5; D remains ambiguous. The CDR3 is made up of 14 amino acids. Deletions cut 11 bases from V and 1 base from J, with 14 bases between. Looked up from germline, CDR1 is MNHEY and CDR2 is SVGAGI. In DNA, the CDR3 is TGTGCCTCTATAGCAGCCTTGAACACCGGGGAGCTGTTTTTT. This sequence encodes CASIAALNTGELFF.

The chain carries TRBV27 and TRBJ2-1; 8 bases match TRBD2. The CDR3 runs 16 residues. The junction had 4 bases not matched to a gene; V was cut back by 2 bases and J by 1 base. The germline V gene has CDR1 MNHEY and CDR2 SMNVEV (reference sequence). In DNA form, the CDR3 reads TGTGCCAGCAGTTTAGAAAGCGGGGGTTCCTACAATGAGCAGTTCTTC. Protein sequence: CASSLESGGSYNEQFF.

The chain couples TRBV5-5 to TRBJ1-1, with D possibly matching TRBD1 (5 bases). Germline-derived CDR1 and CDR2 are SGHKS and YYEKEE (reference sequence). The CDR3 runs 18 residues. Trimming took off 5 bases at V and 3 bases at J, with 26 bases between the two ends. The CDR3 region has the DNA TGTGCCAGCAGGCCCCGGGACGGACTAATGGGGTGGTACACTGAAGCTTTCTTT. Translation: CASRPRDGLMGWYTEAFF.

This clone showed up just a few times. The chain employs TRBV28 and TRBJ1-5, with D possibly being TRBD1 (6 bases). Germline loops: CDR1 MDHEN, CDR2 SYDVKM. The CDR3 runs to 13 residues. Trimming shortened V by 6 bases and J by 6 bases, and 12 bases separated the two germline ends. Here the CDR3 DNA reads TGTGCCAGCAGCCTAGGGGGGAGTCAGCCCCAGCATTTT. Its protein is CASSLGGSQPQHF.

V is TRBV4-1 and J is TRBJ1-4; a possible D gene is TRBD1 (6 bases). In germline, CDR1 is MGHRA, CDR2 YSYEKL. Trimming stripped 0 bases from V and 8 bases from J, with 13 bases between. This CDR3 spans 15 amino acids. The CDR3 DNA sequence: TGCGCCAGCAGCCAAGACCCGGGGGGGCCGGAAAAACTGTTTTTT. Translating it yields CASSQDPGGPEKLFF.

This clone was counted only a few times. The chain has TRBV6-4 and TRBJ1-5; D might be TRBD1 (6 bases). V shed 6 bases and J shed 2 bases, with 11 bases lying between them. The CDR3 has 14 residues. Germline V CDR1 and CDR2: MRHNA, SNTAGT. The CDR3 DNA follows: TGTGCCAGCAGCCCACAGGGAGGCAATCAGCCCCAGCATTTT. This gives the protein CASSPQGGNQPQHF.

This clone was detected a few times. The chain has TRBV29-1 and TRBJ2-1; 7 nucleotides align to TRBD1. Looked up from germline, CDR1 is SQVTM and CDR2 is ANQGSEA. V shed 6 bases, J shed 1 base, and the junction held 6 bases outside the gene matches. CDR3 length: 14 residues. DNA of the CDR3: TGCAGCGTCGTGACGGGACAGTCCTACAATGAGCAGTTCTTC. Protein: CSVVTGQSYNEQFF.

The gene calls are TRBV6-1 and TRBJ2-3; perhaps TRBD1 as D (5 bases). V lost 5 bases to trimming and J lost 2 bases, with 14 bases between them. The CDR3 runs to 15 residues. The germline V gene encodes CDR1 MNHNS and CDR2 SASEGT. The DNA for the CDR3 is TGTGCCAGCAGTAGTCGACAGACCTACACAGATACGCAGTATTTT. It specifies CASSSRQTYTDTQYF.

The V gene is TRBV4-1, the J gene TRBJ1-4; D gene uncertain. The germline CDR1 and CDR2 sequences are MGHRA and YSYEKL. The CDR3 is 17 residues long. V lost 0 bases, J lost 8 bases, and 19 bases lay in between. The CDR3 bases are TGCGCCAGCAGCCAAGATCAGGCAGTACTCAATGAAGAAAAACTGTTTTTT. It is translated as CASSQDQAVLNEEKLFF.

CDR3 sequence reads: CAWSGTYEQYF. Written as DNA, the CDR3 is TGTGCCTGGAGCGGAACCTACGAGCAGTACTTC. The gene calls are TRBV30 and TRBJ2-7; D not resolved. The germline CDR1 and CDR2 sequences are GTSNPN and SVGIG (reference sequence). Trimming cost V 3 bases and J 2 bases, with 5 bases left between them. The CDR3 length is 11 residues.